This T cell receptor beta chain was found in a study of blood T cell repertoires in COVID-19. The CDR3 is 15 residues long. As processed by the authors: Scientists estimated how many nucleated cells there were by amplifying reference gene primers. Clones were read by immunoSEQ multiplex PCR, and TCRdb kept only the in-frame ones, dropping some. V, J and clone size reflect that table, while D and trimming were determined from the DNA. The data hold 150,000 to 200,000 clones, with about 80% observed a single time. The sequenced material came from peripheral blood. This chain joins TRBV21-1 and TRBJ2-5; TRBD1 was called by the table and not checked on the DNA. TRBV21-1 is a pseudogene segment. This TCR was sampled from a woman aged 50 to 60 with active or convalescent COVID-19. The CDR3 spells CASSKGRQEQETQYF. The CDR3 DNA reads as TGTGCCAGCAGCAAAGGCAGGCAGGAACAAGAGACCCAGTACTTC.